Here is one T cell receptor (beta chain) with its context. Its antigen remains unidentified. This PCR relied on a set of 60 Vbeta primers and 13 Jbeta primers. Measured with immunoSEQ multiplex PCR; TCRdb has only the in-frame clones, and not every one. In the table there are fewer than 150,000 clones, less than 80% of which are singletons. Germline V gene lookup returns CDR1 MNHNS and CDR2 SASEGT. The CDR3 has 15 residues. The ends were cut back, 3 bases at V and 0 bases at J, with 12 bases in the middle. The entry originates in a study of cytomegalovirus exposure and HLA in healthy donors. Overall study results and limits: A later analysis linked a missense DCLRE1C variant to TCR beta V- and J-gene trimming.

Sequencing was performed on PBMCs. The TCR originated in a woman aged 50 to 60 in good health and CMV-seropositive. The chain links TRBV6-1 to TRBJ2-7; D is undetermined. DNA for the CDR3: TGTGCCAGCAGTGATTACCCGACAAACTCCTACGAGCAGTACTTC. Residues: CASSDYPTNSYEQYF.